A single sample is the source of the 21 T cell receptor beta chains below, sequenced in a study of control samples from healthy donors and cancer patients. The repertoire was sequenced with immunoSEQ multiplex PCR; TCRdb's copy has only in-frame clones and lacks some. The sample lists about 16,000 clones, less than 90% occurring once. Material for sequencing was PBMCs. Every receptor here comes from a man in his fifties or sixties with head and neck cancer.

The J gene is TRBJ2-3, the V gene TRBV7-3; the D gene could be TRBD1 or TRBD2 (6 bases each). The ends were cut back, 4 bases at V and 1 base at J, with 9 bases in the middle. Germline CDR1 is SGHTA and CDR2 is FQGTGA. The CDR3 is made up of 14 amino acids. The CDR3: CASSSGAGTDTQYF. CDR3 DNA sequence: TGTGCCAGCAGCTCGGGGGCCGGCACAGATACGCAGTATTTT.

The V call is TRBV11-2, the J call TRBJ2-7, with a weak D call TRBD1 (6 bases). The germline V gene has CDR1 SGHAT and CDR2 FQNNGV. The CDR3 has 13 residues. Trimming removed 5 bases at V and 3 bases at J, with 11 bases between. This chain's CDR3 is CASSPGQFYEQYF. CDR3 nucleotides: TGTGCCAGCAGCCCCGGACAGTTCTACGAGCAGTACTTC.

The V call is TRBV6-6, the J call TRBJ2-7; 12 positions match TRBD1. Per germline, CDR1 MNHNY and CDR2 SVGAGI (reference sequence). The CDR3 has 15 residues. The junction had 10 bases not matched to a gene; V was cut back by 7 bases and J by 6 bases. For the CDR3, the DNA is TGTGCCAGCACCTCTTCCGGGACAGGGGGCGGCGAGCAGTACTTC. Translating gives CASTSSGTGGGEQYF.

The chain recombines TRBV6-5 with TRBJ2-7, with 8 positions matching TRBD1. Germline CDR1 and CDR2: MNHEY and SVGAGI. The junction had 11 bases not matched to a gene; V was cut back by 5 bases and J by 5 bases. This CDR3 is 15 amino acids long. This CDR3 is CASSPGETGVHEQYF. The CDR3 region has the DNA TGTGCCAGCAGTCCGGGGGAGACAGGGGTCCACGAGCAGTACTTC.

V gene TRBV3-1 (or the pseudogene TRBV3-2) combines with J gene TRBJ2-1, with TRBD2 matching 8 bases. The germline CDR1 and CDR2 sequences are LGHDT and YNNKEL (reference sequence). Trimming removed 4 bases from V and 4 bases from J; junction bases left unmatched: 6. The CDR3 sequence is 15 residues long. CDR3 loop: CASSRSGGAYNEQFF. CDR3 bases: TGTGCCAGCAGCCGCTCGGGGGGGGCTTACAATGAGCAGTTCTTC.

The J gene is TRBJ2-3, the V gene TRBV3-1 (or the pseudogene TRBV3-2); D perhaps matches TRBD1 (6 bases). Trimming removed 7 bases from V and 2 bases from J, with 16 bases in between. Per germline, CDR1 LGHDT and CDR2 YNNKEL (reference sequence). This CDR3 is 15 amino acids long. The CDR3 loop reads CASNIGAGATDTQYF. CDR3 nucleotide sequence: TGTGCCAGCAATATTGGGGCAGGGGCCACAGATACGCAGTATTTT.

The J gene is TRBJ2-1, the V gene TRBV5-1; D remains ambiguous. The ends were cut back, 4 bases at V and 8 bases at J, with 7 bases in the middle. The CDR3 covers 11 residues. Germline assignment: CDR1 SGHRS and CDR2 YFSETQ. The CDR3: CASSIGDEQFF. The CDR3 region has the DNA TGCGCCAGCAGCATAGGTGATGAGCAGTTCTTC. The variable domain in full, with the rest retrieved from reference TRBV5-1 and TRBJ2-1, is KAGVTQTPRYLIKTRGQQVTLSCSPISGHRSVSWYQQTPGQGLQFLFEYFSETQRNKGNFPGRFSGRQFSNSRSEMNVSTLELGDSALYLCASSIGDEQFFGPGTRLTVL.

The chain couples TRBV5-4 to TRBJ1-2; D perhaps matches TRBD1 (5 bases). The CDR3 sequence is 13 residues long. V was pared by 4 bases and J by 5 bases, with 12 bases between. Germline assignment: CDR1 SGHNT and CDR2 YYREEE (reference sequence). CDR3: CASSPPGTYGYTF. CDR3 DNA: TGTGCCAGCAGCCCCCCCGGGACGTATGGCTACACCTTC.

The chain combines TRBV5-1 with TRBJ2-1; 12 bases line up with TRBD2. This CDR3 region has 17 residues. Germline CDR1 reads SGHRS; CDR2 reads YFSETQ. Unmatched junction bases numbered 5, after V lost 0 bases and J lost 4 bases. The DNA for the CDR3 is TGCGCCAGCAGCTTGGGGACTAGCGGGGACGTGTACAATGAGCAGTTCTTC. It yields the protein CASSLGTSGDVYNEQFF. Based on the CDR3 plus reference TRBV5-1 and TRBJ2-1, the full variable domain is KAGVTQTPRYLIKTRGQQVTLSCSPISGHRSVSWYQQTPGQGLQFLFEYFSETQRNKGNFPGRFSGRQFSNSRSEMNVSTLELGDSALYLCASSLGTSGDVYNEQFFGPGTRLTVL.

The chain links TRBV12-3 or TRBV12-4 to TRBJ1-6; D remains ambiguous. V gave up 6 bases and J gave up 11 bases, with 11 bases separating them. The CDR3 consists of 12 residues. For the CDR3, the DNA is TGTGCCAGCAGCCACTCAGAGCCACCCCTCCACTTT. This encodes CASSHSEPPLHF.

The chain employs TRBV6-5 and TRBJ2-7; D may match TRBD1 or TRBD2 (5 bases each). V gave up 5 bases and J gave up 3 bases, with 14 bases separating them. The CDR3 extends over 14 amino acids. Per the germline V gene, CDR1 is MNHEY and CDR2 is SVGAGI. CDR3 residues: CASSPLGTFYEQYF. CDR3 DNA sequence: TGTGCCAGCAGTCCTCTTGGGACCTTCTACGAGCAGTACTTC.

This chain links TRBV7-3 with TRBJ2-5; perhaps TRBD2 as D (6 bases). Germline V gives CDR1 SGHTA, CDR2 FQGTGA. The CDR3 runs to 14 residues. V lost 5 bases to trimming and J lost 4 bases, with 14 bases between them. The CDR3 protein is CASSQKGGGETQYF. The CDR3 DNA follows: TGTGCCAGCAGCCAAAAGGGAGGTGGAGAGACCCAGTACTTC.

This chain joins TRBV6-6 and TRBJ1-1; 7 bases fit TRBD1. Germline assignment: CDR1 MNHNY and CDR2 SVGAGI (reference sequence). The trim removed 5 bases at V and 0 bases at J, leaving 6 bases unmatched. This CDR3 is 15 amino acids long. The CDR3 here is CASSTGTALNTEAFF. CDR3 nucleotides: TGTGCCAGCAGTACCGGGACAGCTTTGAACACTGAAGCTTTCTTT.

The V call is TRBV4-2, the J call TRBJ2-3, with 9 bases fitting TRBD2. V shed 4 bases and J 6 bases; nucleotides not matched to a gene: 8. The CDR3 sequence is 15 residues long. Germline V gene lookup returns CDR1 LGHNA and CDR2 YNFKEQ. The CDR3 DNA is TGTGCCAGCAGCCGGTCTAGCGGGGATTGGGATACGCAGTATTTT. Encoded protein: CASSRSSGDWDTQYF.

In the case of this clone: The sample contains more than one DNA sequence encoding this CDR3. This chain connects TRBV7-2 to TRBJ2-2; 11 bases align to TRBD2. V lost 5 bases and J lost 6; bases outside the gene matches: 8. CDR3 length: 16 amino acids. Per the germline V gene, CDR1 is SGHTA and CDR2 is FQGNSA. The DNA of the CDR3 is TGTGCCAGCAGCCCGAGGCTAGCGGGGGGAGCCGGGGAGCTGTTTTTT. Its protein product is CASSPRLAGGAGELFF.

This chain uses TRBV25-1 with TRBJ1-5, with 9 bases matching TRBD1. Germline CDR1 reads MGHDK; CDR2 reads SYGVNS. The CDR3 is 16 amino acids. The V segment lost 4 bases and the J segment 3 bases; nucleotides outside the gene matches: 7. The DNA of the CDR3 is TGTGCCAGCAGTGGCGGGACAGGGACTTTCAATCAGCCCCAGCATTTT. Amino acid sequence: CASSGGTGTFNQPQHF.

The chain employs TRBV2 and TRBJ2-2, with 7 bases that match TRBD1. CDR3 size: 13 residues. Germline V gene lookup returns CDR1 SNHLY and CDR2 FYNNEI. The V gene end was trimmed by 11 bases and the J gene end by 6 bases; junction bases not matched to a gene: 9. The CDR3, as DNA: TGTGCCTCCCTACAGGGGTACCCCGGGGAGCTGTTTTTT. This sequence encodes CASLQGYPGELFF.

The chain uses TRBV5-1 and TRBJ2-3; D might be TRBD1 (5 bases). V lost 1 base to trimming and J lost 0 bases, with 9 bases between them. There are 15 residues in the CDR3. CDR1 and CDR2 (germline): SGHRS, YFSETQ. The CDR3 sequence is CASSLSGPSTDTQYF. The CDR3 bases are TGCGCCAGCAGCTTGTCAGGGCCTAGCACAGATACGCAGTATTTT.

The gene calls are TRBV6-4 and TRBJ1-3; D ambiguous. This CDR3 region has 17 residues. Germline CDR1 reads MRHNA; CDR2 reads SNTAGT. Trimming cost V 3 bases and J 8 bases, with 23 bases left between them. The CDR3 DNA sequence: TGTGCCAGCAGTGAACGAGGGAACATCCCCTGCCCGGACACCATATATTTT. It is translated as CASSERGNIPCPDTIYF.

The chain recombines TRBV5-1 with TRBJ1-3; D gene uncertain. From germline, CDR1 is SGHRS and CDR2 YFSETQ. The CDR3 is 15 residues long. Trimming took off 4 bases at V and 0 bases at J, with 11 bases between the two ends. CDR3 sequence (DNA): TGCGCCAGCAGCCCCCCGGCGGGCTCTGGAAACACCATATATTTT. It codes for CASSPPAGSGNTIYF.

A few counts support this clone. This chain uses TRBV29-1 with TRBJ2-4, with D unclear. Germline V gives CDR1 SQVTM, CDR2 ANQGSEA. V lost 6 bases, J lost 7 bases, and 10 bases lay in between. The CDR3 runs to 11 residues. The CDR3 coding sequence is TGCAGCGTCTTCAGCCTTAACATTCAGTACTTC. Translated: CSVFSLNIQYF.